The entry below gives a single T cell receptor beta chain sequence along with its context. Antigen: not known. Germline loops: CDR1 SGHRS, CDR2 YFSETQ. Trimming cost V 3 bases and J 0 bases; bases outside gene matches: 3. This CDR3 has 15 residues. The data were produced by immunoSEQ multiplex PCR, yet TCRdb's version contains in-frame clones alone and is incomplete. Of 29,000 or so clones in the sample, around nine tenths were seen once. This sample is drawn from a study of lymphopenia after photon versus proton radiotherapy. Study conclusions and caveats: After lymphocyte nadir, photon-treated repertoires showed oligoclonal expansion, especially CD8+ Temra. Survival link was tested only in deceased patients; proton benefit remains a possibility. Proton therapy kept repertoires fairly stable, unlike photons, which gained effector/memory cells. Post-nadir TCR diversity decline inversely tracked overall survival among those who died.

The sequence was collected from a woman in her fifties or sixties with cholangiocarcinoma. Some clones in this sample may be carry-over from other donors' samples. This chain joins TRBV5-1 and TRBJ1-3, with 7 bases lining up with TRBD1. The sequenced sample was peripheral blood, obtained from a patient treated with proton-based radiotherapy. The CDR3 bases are TGCGCCAGCAGCTCGGGGACAGTCTCTGGAAACACCATATATTTT. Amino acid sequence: CASSSGTVSGNTIYF.